The entry below describes one T cell receptor (beta chain). What it binds is unknown. CDR1 and CDR2 (germline): KGHSH, LQKENI. Trimming at V came to 0 bases and at J to 8 bases, leaving 2 bases not matched to a gene. The CDR3 length is 14 residues. The data belong to a study of cytomegalovirus exposure and HLA in healthy donors. Across the whole study: About 84% of around 390 genotyped donors fell in the Caucasian-associated ancestry cluster. Points from the study as a whole: A later analysis revealed that TCR association rates differed between HLA loci, peaking at DRB1 and bottoming out at HLA-C. Several V segments, TRBV6-2 and TRBV6-3 among them, could not be told apart and were dropped.

Each donor was nominally healthy when sampled (though unrecorded immune exposures were likely). Both 60 Vbeta primers and 13 Jbeta primers went into the PCR. Assay: immunoSEQ multiplex PCR; the TCRdb copy retains only in-frame clones and omits some. Found here are 100,000 to 150,000 clones; the top ten clones hold 2% to 2.5%. The TCR sequence derives from a middle-aged man in good health and CMV-seronegative. The V and J genes are TRBV18 and TRBJ1-4; TRBD1 agrees at 8 bases. The sample comprised PBMCs. CDR3 sequence (DNA): TGTGCCAGCTCACCACCGGGACAGGTGGAAAAACTGTTTTTT. Translated, it gives CASSPPGQVEKLFF.